The T cell receptor beta chain under discussion was sequenced for a study of blood T cell repertoires in COVID-19. Trimming took 0 bases from V and 14 from J; bases not matched to a gene: 7. The CDR3 runs 13 residues. CDR1 is MNHEY, CDR2 SVGAGI, per germline. The method was immunoSEQ multiplex PCR; TCRdb's version includes in-frame clones alone and lacks a portion of them. The repertoire holds 200,000 to 250,000 clones, with roughly nine tenths as singletons. The genes are TRBV6-5 and TRBJ2-3, with 8 bases aligning to TRBD2. The TCR comes from a woman in her forties or fifties with COVID-19, enrolled during active disease. The specimen sequenced was peripheral blood. This CDR3 reads CASSYSWTSLPYF. The CDR3 bases are TGTGCCAGCAGTTACTCTTGGACTAGCCTGCCGTATTTT.